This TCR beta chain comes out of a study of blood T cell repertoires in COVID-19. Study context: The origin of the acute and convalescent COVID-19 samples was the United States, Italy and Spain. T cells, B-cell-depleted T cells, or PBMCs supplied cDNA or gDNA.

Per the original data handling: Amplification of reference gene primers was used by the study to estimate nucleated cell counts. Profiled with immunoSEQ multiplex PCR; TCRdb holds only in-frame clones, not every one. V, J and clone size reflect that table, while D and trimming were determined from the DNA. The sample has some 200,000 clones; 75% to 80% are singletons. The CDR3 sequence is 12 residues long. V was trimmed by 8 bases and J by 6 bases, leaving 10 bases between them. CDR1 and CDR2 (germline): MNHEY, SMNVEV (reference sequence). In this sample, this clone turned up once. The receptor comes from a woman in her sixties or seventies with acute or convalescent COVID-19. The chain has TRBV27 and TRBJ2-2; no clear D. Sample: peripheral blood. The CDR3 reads CASSPPAGELFF. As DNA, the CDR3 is TGTGCCAGCTCCCCGCCAGCCGGGGAGCTGTTTTTT.